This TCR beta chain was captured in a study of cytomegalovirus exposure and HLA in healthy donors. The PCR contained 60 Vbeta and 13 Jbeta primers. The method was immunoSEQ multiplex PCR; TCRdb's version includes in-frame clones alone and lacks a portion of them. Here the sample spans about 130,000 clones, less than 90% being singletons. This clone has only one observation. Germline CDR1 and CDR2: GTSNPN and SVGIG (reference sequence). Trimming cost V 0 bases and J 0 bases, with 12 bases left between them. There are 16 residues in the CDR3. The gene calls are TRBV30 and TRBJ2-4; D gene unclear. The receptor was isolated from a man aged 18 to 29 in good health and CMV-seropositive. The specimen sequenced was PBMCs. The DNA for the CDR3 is TGTGCCTGGAGTGTTATTAGGAGTTTAGCCAAAAACATTCAGTACTTC. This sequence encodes CAWSVIRSLAKNIQYF.